This TCR beta chain stems from a study of response to subunit inactivated influenza vaccine. TCRdb reanalysed the RT-PCR reads using MiXCR and keeps one entry per CDR3 protein. This sample carries hundreds of thousands of distinct CDR3 sequences, 7.5% to 8.5% of them seen once, and the ten largest clones take 13%. Germline CDR1 is LGHNA and CDR2 is YSLEER. The ends lost 1 base at V and 1 base at J; junction bases unmatched: 3. The CDR3 contains 15 residues. The sample here was PBMCs from blood, taken around 2 years after vaccination. The receptor was derived from a man aged 50-75 years who received an inactivated influenza vaccine. The J gene is TRBJ1-1, the V gene TRBV4-3; 7 bases match TRBD1. The CDR3: CASSQARTGNTEAFF. The CDR3 DNA reads as TGCGCCAGCAGCCAAGCGAGGACAGGGAACACTGAAGCTTTCTTT.